This T cell receptor beta chain derives from a study of T cells after yellow fever vaccination. In TCRdb, the 5' RACE reads were re-called with MiXCR into one record per CDR3 protein. The sample carries roughly 120,000 distinct CDR3 sequences, 6.5% to 9% recorded once. This clonotype was seen repeatedly, ten times or more. The V gene lost 4 bases and the J gene lost 4 bases, with 23 bases spanning the gap. Per germline, CDR1 SGHTA and CDR2 FQGTGA. There are 17 residues in the CDR3. This sequence originates from a man between 18 and 29 years old who received the YFV17D yellow fever vaccine. The rearrangement links TRBV7-3 to TRBJ2-7; D not certain. The source material was CD4+ T cells sorted from PBMCs, sampled approximately 40 days after the first yellow fever vaccination. CDR3 loop: CASSSKPPGPPPYEQYV. CDR3 in DNA: TGTGCCAGCAGCTCGAAACCGCCGGGCCCTCCCCCTTACGAGCAGTACGTC.